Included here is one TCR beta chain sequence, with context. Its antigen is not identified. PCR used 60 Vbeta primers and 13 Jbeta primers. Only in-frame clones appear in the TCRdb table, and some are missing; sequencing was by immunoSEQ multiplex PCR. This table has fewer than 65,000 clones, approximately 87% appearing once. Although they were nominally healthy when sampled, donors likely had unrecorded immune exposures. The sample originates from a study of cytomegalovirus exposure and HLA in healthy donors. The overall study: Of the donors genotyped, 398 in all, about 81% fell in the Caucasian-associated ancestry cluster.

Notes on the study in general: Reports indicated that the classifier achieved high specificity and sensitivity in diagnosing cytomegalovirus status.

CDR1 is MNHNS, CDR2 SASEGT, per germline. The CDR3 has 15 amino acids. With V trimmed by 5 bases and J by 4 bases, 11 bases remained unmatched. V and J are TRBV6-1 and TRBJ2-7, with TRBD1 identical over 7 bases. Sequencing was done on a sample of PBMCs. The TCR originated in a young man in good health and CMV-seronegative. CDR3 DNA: TGTGCCAGCAGTAGGGAACGGGACAGACTATACGAGCAGTACTTC. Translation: CASSRERDRLYEQYF.